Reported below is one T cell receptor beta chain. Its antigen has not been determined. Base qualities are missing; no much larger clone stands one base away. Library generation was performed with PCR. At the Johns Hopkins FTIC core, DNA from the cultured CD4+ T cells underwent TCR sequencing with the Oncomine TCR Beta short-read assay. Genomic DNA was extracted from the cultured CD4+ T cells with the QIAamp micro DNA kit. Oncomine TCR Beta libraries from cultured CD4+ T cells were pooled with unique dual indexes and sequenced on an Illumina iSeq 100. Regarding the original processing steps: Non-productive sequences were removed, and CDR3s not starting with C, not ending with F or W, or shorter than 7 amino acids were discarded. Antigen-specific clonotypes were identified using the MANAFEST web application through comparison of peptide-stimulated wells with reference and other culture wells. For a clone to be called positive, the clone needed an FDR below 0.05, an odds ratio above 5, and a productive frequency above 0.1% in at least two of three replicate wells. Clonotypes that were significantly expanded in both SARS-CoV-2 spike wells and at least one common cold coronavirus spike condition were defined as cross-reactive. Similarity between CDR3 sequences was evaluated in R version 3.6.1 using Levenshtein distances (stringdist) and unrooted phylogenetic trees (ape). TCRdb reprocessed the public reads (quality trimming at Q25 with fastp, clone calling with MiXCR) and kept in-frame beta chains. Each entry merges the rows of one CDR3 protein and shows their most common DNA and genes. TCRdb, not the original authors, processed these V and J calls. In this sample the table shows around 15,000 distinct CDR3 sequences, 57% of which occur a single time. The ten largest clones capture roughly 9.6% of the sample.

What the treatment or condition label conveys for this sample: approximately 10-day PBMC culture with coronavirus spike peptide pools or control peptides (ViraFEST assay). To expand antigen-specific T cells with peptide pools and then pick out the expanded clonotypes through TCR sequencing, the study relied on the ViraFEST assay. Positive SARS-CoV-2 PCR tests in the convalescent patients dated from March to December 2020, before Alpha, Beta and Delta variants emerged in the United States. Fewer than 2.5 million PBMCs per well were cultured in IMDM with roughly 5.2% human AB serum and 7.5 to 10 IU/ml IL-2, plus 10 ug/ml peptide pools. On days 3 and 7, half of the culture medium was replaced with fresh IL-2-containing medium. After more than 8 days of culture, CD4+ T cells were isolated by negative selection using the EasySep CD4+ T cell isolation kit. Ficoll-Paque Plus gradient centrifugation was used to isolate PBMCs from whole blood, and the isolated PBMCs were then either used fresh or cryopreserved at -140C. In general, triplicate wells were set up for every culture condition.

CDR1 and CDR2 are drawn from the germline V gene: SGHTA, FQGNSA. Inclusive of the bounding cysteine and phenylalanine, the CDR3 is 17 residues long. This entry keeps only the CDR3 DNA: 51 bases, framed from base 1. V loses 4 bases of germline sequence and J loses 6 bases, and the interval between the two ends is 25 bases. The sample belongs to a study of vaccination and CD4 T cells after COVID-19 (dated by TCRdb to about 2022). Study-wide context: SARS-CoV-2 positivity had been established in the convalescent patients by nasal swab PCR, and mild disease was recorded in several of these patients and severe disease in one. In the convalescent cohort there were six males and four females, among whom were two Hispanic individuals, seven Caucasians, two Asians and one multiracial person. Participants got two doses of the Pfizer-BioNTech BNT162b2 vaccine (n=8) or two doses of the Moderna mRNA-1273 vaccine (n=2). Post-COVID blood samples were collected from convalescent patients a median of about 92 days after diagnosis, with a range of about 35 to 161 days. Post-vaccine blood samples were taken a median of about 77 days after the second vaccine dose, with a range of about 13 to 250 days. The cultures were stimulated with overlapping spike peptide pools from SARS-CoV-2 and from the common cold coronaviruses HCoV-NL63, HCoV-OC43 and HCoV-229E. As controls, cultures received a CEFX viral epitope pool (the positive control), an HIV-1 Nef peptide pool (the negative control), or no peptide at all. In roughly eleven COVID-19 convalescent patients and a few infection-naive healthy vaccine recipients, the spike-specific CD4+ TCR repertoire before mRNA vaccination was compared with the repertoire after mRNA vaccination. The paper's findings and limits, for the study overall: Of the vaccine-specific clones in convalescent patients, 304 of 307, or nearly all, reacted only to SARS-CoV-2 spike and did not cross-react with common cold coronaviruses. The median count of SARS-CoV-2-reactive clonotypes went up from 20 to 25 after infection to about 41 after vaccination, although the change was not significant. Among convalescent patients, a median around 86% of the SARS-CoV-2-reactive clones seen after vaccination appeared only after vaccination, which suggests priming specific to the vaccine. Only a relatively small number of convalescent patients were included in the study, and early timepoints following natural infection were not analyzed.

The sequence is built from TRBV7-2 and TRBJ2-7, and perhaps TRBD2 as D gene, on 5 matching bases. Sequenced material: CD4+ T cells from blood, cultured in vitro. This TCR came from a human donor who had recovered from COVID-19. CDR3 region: CASSSTIQTSYLGEQYF. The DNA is TGTGCCAGCAGCTCCACCATTCAAACTAGTTATCTTGGCGAGCAGTACTTC.